These T cell receptor beta chains were read from a single sample in a study of Ad26.COV2.S vaccination and SARS-CoV-2 variants. The protocol was immunoSEQ multiplex PCR, while the TCRdb copy is restricted to in-frame clones and leaves out a portion. The sample includes about 680,000 clones, 89% of them seen just once. The sample here was peripheral blood, taken in a trial of Ad26.COV2.S vaccine versus placebo. All receptors come from a person between 18 and 59 years old who received the Ad26.COV2.S COVID-19 vaccine or a placebo. Each CDR3 is given without its conserved first and last residue. Size tells how often a clone was seen (once, few, many) or the class of an expanded clone, and some rows leave it out.

clone size,J gene,V gene,CDR3 protein
-,TRBJ1-1,TRBV9,ASSRGAMNTEAF
-,TRBJ2-3,TRBV12-3/TRBV12-4,ASLGITDTQY
-,TRBJ2-1,TRBV27,ASSLSSSGRAHNEQF
-,TRBJ2-3,TRBV20-1,SASSLDTQY
few,TRBJ1-3,TRBV12-3/TRBV12-4,ASSLQLQNTIY
-,TRBJ2-1,TRBV7-8,ASSPRTGEGEQF
-,TRBJ2-2,TRBV24-1,ATGGPMGGELF
-,TRBJ1-4,TRBV27,ASSLKRGNEKLF
-,TRBJ2-7,TRBV10-2,ATVPGRVDEWQY
once,TRBJ1-2,TRBV19,ASSIYSGGEYGYT
-,TRBJ2-1,TRBV7-2,ASSTRTSSYNEQF
-,TRBJ2-5,TRBV7-9,ASSRAGTSGRETQY
few,TRBJ1-2,TRBV7-3,ASSPSSGTIYGYT
-,TRBJ1-2,TRBV3-1/TRBV3-2,ASSQDKTGGGFGYT
-,TRBJ2-5,TRBV29-1,SATWVAQETQY
-,TRBJ1-1,TRBV5-8,ASSLYRNTEAF
-,TRBJ2-2,TRBV19,ATQSGRTNTGELF
once,TRBJ2-7,TRBV2,ASSEVGTGGGYEQY
-,TRBJ2-7,TRBV6-5,ASRRGMLSYEQY
-,TRBJ2-7,TRBV6-5,ASSYSSGANYEQY
-,TRBJ2-7,TRBV4-2,ASSQVGDSSYEQY
-,TRBJ1-1,TRBV7-8,ASSEQGGTEAF
-,TRBJ2-3,TRBV24-1,ATSTSGRSDTQY
-,TRBJ1-1,TRBV10-3,AIKSGDTEAF
few,TRBJ2-7,TRBV30,AWNEIAAEQY
-,TRBJ1-6,TRBV7-9,ASSLDRERVDNSPLH
-,TRBJ1-2,TRBV4-3,ASSQEGNYGYT
-,TRBJ2-7,TRBV2,ASSEAPGPPYEQY